The clone carrying this T cell receptor (beta chain) was detected many times. Antigen specificity is unknown. Healthy controls consisted of blood bank volunteers in Maryland, USA. The data stem from a study of neurological immune-mediated disorders. Synthesis of cDNA was performed by 5'RACE using 10-nucleotide random UMIs. Every sequencing run generated in excess of 160 million TCR-beta sequences. These sequences covered 15-18 subjects. TCRdb ran MiXCR on the 5' RACE reads and lists one entry per CDR3 protein. The profile shows about 27,000 distinct CDR3 sequences, 21% of them singletons. Whole-study findings and limits: The most TCR clonal expansion was seen in HTLV-1-associated myelopathy, whereas the least was seen in multiple sclerosis, below the level in healthy controls.

The receptor comes from a woman aged 55-70 years in good health. The sample comprised PBMCs.

CDR3 bases: TGCAGTGCTAGAGGGTGGCTAGCCGATAGCTCCTACGAGCAGTACTTC. Protein product: CSARGWLADSSYEQYF. The chain carries TRBV20-1 and TRBJ2-7, with a weak D call TRBD2 (5 bases). Trimming pared 1 base from V and 0 bases from J, leaving 16 bases between. The CDR3 covers 16 residues. The germline V gene encodes CDR1 DFQATT and CDR2 SNEGSKA (reference sequence).